This T cell receptor (beta chain) originates from a study of cytomegalovirus exposure and HLA in healthy donors (dated by TCRdb to the late 2010s). Context from the whole study: In an earlier analysis of 550 to 750 of the donors, approximately 300 Gb of sequence data and some 100 million unique TCR beta sequences from about 190 million T cells were reported. About 280 gigabases of sequencing data and 70 million to 95 million unique TCR sequences made up an early release that covered 640 HLA-typed donors. The genetic ancestry cluster associated with self-reported Caucasian donors included about 81% of the 398 genotyped donors. The aim of the study was to test whether cataloging public T cell receptors could identify signatures of past pathogen exposure. The study used immunosequencing to profile the T cell repertoires of under 700 subjects and linked those repertoires to cytomegalovirus serostatus. Besides the first cohort of more than 650 subjects, a separate validation cohort made up of about 120 different subjects was used. To predict cytomegalovirus infection status, the study combined high-throughput TCR immunosequencing, statistical association of individual TCRs with disease status, and machine learning. A later analysis re-analyzed previously published TCR beta repertoires from approximately 670 donors and added high-resolution HLA genotyping to study TCR occurrence patterns. The later analysis used no new phenotypic data to find candidate immune exposures, relying instead on TCR beta sequences and their occurrence across donors. In an earlier analysis of a few hundred of the donors, high-throughput TCR beta sequencing was used to judge whether each TCR beta V gene segment behaved as functional or pseudogenic. Alongside the repertoire data, information on donor age, sex, ethnicity and CMV serostatus was compiled. In a later genetic analysis, genome-wide SNP genotypes for about three fifths of the 666 donors were used, and that subset was treated as a discovery cohort. Every discovery cohort repertoire had been produced on one sequencing platform. HLA typing covered class I and class II loci at four-digit resolution. The number of donors typed differed by locus, with about 629-630 for A, B, C, DRB1 and DQB1, roughly 520 for DQA1, approximately 570 for DPA1, and over 400 for DPB1. Four or five DR-DQ haplotypes were treated as single units for association and clustering because of strong linkage in the cohort. Among 300 to 450 genotyped donors of the cohort, an average of about 240,000 unique TCR beta nucleotide sequences were sequenced per donor, approximately 20% of them non-productive.

Study-wide conclusions, independent of this receptor: A few of the identified cytomegalovirus-associated TCR beta chains were confirmed in vitro to be specific for cytomegalovirus antigens. Strong co-occurrence of HLA alleles, especially DR and DQ, made assigning TCR associations to individual alleles difficult. Presence/absence analyses assumed roughly uniform sequencing depth across donors, an assumption that may not hold. A later analysis found that most CMV-associated TCR beta chains appeared HLA-restricted, with HLA associations seemingly driven largely by CMV exposure. Specific HLA alleles were associated with 16,951 TCR beta sequences at a false discovery rate of 0.05 in a later analysis. In a later genetic analysis, fewer N-insertions in productive TCRs were reported among donors in an Asian-associated ancestry cluster than the roughly 640-donor mean. According to a later analysis, parvovirus B19, influenza, CMV and Epstein-Barr virus appeared linked to several top co-occurrence clusters. In an earlier analysis of more than 500 of the donors, most TCR beta V segments appeared in productive rearrangements about 87% or about 30% of the time, broadly matching IMGT annotations. Because HLA typing was missing for some donors at each locus, association tests included only the typed subset. In both the original and validation cohorts, the classifier was reported to diagnose cytomegalovirus status with high specificity and sensitivity. Some IMGT-functional V segments, including TRBV6-2 and TRBV6-3, could not be distinguished by the 87-base-pair reads and were therefore excluded. A cluster of highly shared sequence variants was judged likely to represent a technical artifact of the sequencing pipeline. Across donors, most TCR sequences were observed very rarely, whereas some public TCRs were present in many individuals. A further reported finding was that TCR beta sequences accurately predicted the HLA-A and HLA-B alleles for most subjects in the first cohort. For the cohort, immune exposure information was limited to CMV serostatus. Correlated functional status among segregating V segments might be attributable to linkage disequilibrium, but an unknown experimental factor could not be ruled out. Because counts were too low, roughly 18 rarely observed V segments, including chromosome 9 orphons, were left out of the earlier analysis of some 640 of the donors. In a later genetic analysis, a missense DCLRE1C variant was associated with V-gene and J-gene trimming of TCR beta chains, and the association was replicated in an independent cohort. Compared with equally common non-associated chains, HLA-associated TCR beta chains in a later analysis were more clonally expanded and had lower generation probabilities. Only TCR beta chains were sequenced in this cohort, and the absence of alpha or paired-chain data limited detectable features. In the study, 150 to 200 TCR beta chains were listed as associated with cytomegalovirus. The authors suggested that the approach could potentially be extended to other disease states and immunological phenotypes. A later analysis found that TCR association rates varied across HLA loci, with DRB1 alleles showing the most associated TCRs and HLA-C alleles the fewest.

The CDR3 runs 15 amino acids, cysteine and phenylalanine included. The only DNA kept is the CDR3, 45 bases in frame from the first base. Here V drops 8 bases and J drops 6 bases, and the junction holds 10 bases not matched to any gene. CDR1 is given as GTSNPN and CDR2 as SVGIG, both from the germline V gene (reference sequence). The library was produced with the immunoSEQ multiplex PCR assay. For the multiplex PCR, a mixture combining 60 forward primers for TCR Vbeta segments and 13 reverse primers for TCR Jbeta segments was used. Amplification of the CDR3 region of rearranged TCR beta genes was performed with a multiplex PCR assay on genomic DNA. The Illumina HiSeq System was used to sequence the amplified TCR beta libraries as 87-base-pair reads. Processing in the source paper ran as follows. Across the 670 or so repertoires, a later analysis counted tens of millions of unique TCR beta chains, 8.5 million to 12 million of which were shared by at least two donors. To remove PCR and sequencing errors, raw reads were error-corrected and collapsed into unique sequences using a nearest-neighbor algorithm that merged closely related sequences. To assign V, D and J gene segments, CDR3 sequences were aligned to IMGT reference sequences. For a sequence to be retained, a match of at least six nucleotides was required to both a V gene segment and a J gene segment. A rearrangement was called productive if the CDR3 had no stop codons and remained in frame with V and J, and every other rearrangement was called non-productive. CDR3 was defined by IMGT convention, running from the second conserved V-encoded cysteine to the conserved J-encoded phenylalanine. In an earlier analysis of around 600 of the donors, sequences lacking an unambiguous match to a single V gene segment were excluded. In an earlier analysis of 500 to 750 of the donors, V segments were called functional above 56.7% productive rearrangements and were called segregating when the between-donor standard deviation exceeded 5%. A statistical classification framework was developed to diagnose cytomegalovirus status using the catalog of TCR beta chain sequences. In a later analysis, V and J genes were assigned by comparing TCR nucleotide sequences against IMGT/GENE-DB human TR gene sequences. The TCRdist pipeline was used in a later analysis to assign CDR3 sequences and most-parsimonious VDJ recombination scenarios. In a later analysis, every TCR beta chain was defined by the combination of its CDR3 amino acid sequence and its V-gene family, and reads without a unique V-gene family were dropped. To address suspected cross-contamination and a sequencing artifact, a later analysis removed 592 highly shared, low-generation-probability nucleotide sequences. For each public chain, a later analysis derived a clonal expansion index from normalized ranks of inferred template counts within each repertoire. Generation probabilities in a later analysis came from a VDJ recombination model fitted to out-of-frame rearrangements, and those results were checked against IGoR. In a later analysis, hypergeometric tests were used to score TCR-TCR, TCR-HLA and TCR-CMV co-occurrence, with a repertoire-size bias correction applied to TCR pairs. In a later analysis, false discovery rates were estimated by permuting HLA or CMV assignments 20 times. A later analysis grouped co-occurring TCRs with DBSCAN, adding TCRdist sequence similarity when clustering within HLA-allele-positive subsets. Co-occurrence clustering excluded repertoires with fewer than 30,000 or more than 120,000 public chains, plus five with anomalous nucleotide sharing. TCRdb mirrors the immuneACCESS table, restricted to in-frame sequences. Some clones are absent from its copies; in checked studies, under half trace to an unresolved V gene, and the reason for the others is unknown. V and J calls plus clone size are reproduced from that table; the DNA served to infer D and trimming. The table for this sample lists 200,000 or so clones; roughly four fifths of them were counted only once. The ten largest make up 0.8% of the sample.

The cohort consisted of 670 or so healthy bone marrow donors. All cohort members were sampled while nominally healthy, although unrecorded immune exposures were likely present. The donor tested CMV seronegative, placing the donor among the roughly 400 seronegative members of the cohort. A peripheral blood sample was collected from each donor, and TCR beta sequencing was performed on peripheral blood mononuclear cells. The Qiagen DNeasy Blood Extraction Kit was used to extract genomic DNA from the blood cell samples. This clone was seen only once. The target of this receptor is not known. Within one base of it there is no much larger clone, and no base qualities were kept.

Sequencing used PBMCs. The receptor was derived from a woman younger than 30 in good health and CMV-seronegative. The chain was built from TRBV30 and TRBJ2-1, and 13 junction bases match TRBD2. The CDR3 corresponds to CAGSRGTSGTNEQFF. The DNA reads as follows: TGTGCCGGAAGCCGGGGGACTAGCGGGACCAATGAGCAGTTCTTC.